Listed here are 16 T cell receptor beta chains from one sample, sequenced in a study of identical twins. Each CDR3 protein gets one entry after TCRdb re-called the 5' RACE reads with MiXCR. Of 1.5 million to 2 million distinct CDR3 sequences in the sample, about 32% were seen once. Sequencing input: cord blood. These receptors were taken from a newborn girl in good health.

This clonotype showed up many times. V gene TRBV29-1 combines with J gene TRBJ2-7, with D perhaps matching TRBD1 or TRBD2 (5 bases each). V gave up 6 bases and J gave up 2 bases, with 11 bases separating them. Germline-derived CDR1 and CDR2 are SQVTM and ANQGSEA. The CDR3 extends over 12 amino acids. The CDR3 here is CSVARGTYEQYF. CDR3 sequence (DNA): TGCAGCGTCGCGAGGGGTACCTACGAGCAGTACTTC.

Worth noting for this clonotype: One end of the junction varies from germline; a read error may be responsible. V usage is TRBV20-1 and J usage is TRBJ2-3; 11 bases fit TRBD2. The CDR3 has 18 amino acids. The germline V gene encodes CDR1 DFQATT and CDR2 SNEGSKA (reference sequence). The CDR3 sequence: CSAGTSGGGHFSTDTRYF. Written as DNA, the CDR3 is TGCAGTGCGGGAACTAGCGGGGGAGGGCACTTCAGCACAGATACGCGGTATTTT.

A few counts support this clonotype. This chain uses TRBV6-5 with TRBJ2-7; TRBD1 might be the D (6 bases). The CDR3 has 16 residues. Germline assignment: CDR1 MNHEY and CDR2 SVGAGI. V lost 0 bases and J lost 5, with 17 bases in between. The CDR3 bases are TGTGCCAGCAGTTACTCGCTACAGGGACGGTCCAACGAGCAGTACTTC. It yields the protein CASSYSLQGRSNEQYF.

The chain carries TRBV18 and TRBJ1-1; D is perhaps TRBD1 (6 bases). The CDR3 extends over 14 amino acids. Germline CDR1 and CDR2: KGHSH and LQKENI. Trimming took 2 bases from V and 2 from J, leaving 9 bases between them. The CDR3 reads CASSPRGINTEAFF. In nucleotides, the CDR3 is TGTGCCAGCTCACCAAGGGGGATTAACACTGAAGCTTTCTTT.

This chain joins TRBV2 and TRBJ2-7; TRBD1 matches at 7 bases. Germline values: CDR1 SNHLY, CDR2 FYNNEI. J lost 1 base, V lost 7 bases, and 7 bases had no gene match. This CDR3 contains 14 residues. The CDR3 sequence is CASMTGTDSYEQYF. CDR3 nucleotide sequence: TGTGCCAGCATGACCGGGACAGATTCCTACGAGCAGTACTTC.

This clonotype occurred many times. J is TRBJ2-5 and V is TRBV10-3; unclear D gene. Germline assignment: CDR1 ENHRY and CDR2 SYGVKD. Deletions cut 0 bases from V and 6 bases from J, with 11 bases between. This CDR3 has 14 amino acids. CDR3 sequence (DNA): TGTGCCATCAGTGAGTCTCGTCAGGAAAAGACCCAGTACTTC. As protein: CAISESRQEKTQYF.

In its sample, this clonotype was seen a few times. The chain uses TRBV7-2 and TRBJ2-1, with unresolved D. This CDR3 region has 12 residues. CDR1 is SGHTA, CDR2 FQGNSA, per germline. V was clipped by 3 bases and J by 9 bases, with 9 bases between them. Here the CDR3 reads CASSFLSGEQFF. CDR3 nucleotides: TGTGCCAGCAGCTTCCTCTCGGGTGAGCAGTTCTTC.

This clonotype appeared a few times. V and J are TRBV5-1 and TRBJ2-7; D is perhaps TRBD1 (5 bases). There are 14 residues in the CDR3. The germline V gene encodes CDR1 SGHRS and CDR2 YFSETQ. Trimming shortened V by 4 bases and J by 2 bases, and 13 bases separated the two germline ends. Written as DNA, the CDR3 is TGCGCCAGCAGCAAGACAGTCACCGCCTACGAGCAGTACTTC. Encoded protein: CASSKTVTAYEQYF.

The chain is built from TRBV29-1 and TRBJ2-2; the match to TRBD2 covers 10 bases. J gave up 1 base and V 5 bases, and 4 bases lay outside the gene matches. CDR1 is SQVTM, CDR2 ANQGSEA, per germline. CDR3 length equals 15 residues. This CDR3 reads CSVTVAGGNTGELFF. CDR3 in DNA: TGCAGCGTTACCGTAGCGGGAGGGAACACCGGGGAGCTGTTTTTT.

The rearrangement links TRBV30 to TRBJ2-1, with D tentatively TRBD2 (6 bases). Deletions cut 8 bases from V and 9 bases from J, with 14 bases between. CDR3 length: 11 residues. The germline V gene encodes CDR1 GTSNPN and CDR2 SVGIG (reference sequence). CDR3 protein: CAAAGRTEQFF. In DNA form, the CDR3 reads TGTGCCGCAGCGGGTCGTACTGAGCAGTTCTTC.

There are many counts of this clonotype. The chain is built from TRBV12-3 or TRBV12-4 and TRBJ2-3, with 11 positions matching TRBD1. With 5 bases clipped from V and 5 bases from J, the junction kept 6 bases outside the gene matches. CDR3 length: 15 amino acids. The CDR3 loop is CASSPGQGVRDTQYF. In nucleotides, the CDR3 is TGTGCCAGCAGTCCGGGACAGGGGGTTCGAGATACGCAGTATTTT.

This clonotype was seen only a few times. This sequence joins TRBV24-1 and TRBJ2-1; a weak D match, TRBD2 (7 bases). CDR1 is KGHDR, CDR2 SFDVKD, per germline. The CDR3 runs to 13 residues. V lost 4 bases and J lost 8, with 11 bases in between. The CDR3 region has the DNA TGTGCCACCAGTGAACGCGGGGGCGATGAGCAGTTCTTC. Translating gives CATSERGGDEQFF.

This clonotype showed up just a few times. The chain has TRBV3-1 and TRBJ2-1; a possible D gene is TRBD1 (7 bases). This CDR3 has 18 residues. Germline V gives CDR1 LGHDT, CDR2 YNNKEL (reference sequence). V was pared by 4 bases and J by 8 bases, with 27 bases between. The chain's CDR3 is CASSRGTARSIVVDEQFF. The CDR3 region has the DNA TGTGCCAGCAGCCGCGGGACAGCTAGAAGCATCGTGGTGGATGAGCAGTTCTTC.

The rearrangement uses TRBV2 and TRBJ2-7; 7 bases are a match to TRBD1. The length of the CDR3 is 14 residues. CDR1 is SNHLY and CDR2 is FYNNEI in the germline V gene. Trimming removed 6 bases from V and 3 bases from J; junction bases left unmatched: 8. The CDR3 spells CASSRDSIIYEQYF. Written as DNA, the CDR3 is TGTGCCAGCAGCCGGGACAGCATCATCTACGAGCAGTACTTC. The entire variable domain, with the rest obtained from reference TRBV2 and TRBJ2-7, is as follows: EPEVTQTPSHQVTQMGQEVILRCVPISNHLYFYWYRQILGQKVEFLVSFYNNEISEKSEIFDDQFSVERPDGSNFTLKIRSTKLEDSAMYFCASSRDSIIYEQYFGPGTRLTVT.

This chain uses TRBV6-6 with TRBJ2-3; 7 nucleotides match TRBD2. The V and J ends lost 0 bases and 2 bases, in that order; junction bases with no gene match: 2. From germline, CDR1 is MNHNY and CDR2 SVGAGI (reference sequence). CDR3 length equals 15 residues. In DNA, the CDR3 is TGTGCCAGCAGTTACTCTGGGACTAACACAGATACGCAGTATTTT. Translation gives CASSYSGTNTDTQYF.

This clonotype has at least ten counts. J is TRBJ2-7 and V is TRBV20-1; the match to TRBD2 covers 8 bases. The germline gives CDR1 DFQATT, CDR2 SNEGSKA (reference sequence). The V segment lost 0 bases and the J segment 5 bases; nucleotides outside the gene matches: 6. There are 14 residues in the CDR3. The CDR3 region has the DNA TGCAGTGCTAGAGACCGAGCGGGAGTCCACGAGCAGTACTTC. Translated: CSARDRAGVHEQYF.